Shown below are 29 T cell receptor beta chains from a single sample sequenced in a study of cytomegalovirus exposure and HLA in healthy donors. Repertoires were generated with immunoSEQ multiplex PCR, while TCRdb's copy carries only in-frame clones and drops some. The top ten clones hold under 0.9% of a sample with under 400,000 clones, roughly 88% of them seen once. The source material was PBMCs. These receptors were obtained from a young woman in good health and CMV-seronegative.

The V gene is TRBV27, the J gene TRBJ1-5; TRBD1 agrees at 7 bases. The CDR3 runs 16 residues. The V gene's germline CDR1 is MNHEY and CDR2 SMNVEV (reference sequence). Trimming at V came to 3 bases and at J to 7 bases, leaving 12 bases not matched to a gene. CDR3 sequence (DNA): TGTGCCAGCAGTTTCAAGAGGGGGCTGGAAGAACAGCCCCAGCATTTT. It yields the protein CASSFKRGLEEQPQHF.

This chain connects TRBV28 to TRBJ1-4; 9 bases agree with TRBD1. The trim removed 6 bases at V and 7 bases at J, leaving 9 bases unmatched. This CDR3 spans 15 amino acids. Germline V gene lookup returns CDR1 MDHEN and CDR2 SYDVKM. The DNA for the CDR3 is TGTGCCAGCAGGGGACAGGGTCGAGGTGGTGAAAAACTGTTTTTT. Translation gives CASRGQGRGGEKLFF.

The rearrangement joins TRBV27 to TRBJ1-4, with TRBD1 matching over 10 bases. Per the germline V gene, CDR1 is MNHEY and CDR2 is SMNVEV (reference sequence). V shed 5 bases and J 10 bases; nucleotides not matched to a gene: 1. The CDR3 sequence is 12 residues long. CDR3: CASSGQGGKLFF. DNA for the CDR3: TGTGCCAGCAGTGGACAGGGGGGAAAACTGTTTTTT.

As DNA, the CDR3 is TGTGCCAGCAGCAGGAGAGGATCACAAGAGACCCAGTACTTC. It encodes CASSRRGSQETQYF. The chain carries TRBV11-3 and TRBJ2-5; D unresolved. The germline V gene has CDR1 SGHNT and CDR2 YENEEA. Between the trimmed V and J ends, which lost 5 bases and 2 bases, there was a span of 12 bases. The CDR3 spans 14 residues.

The gene calls are TRBV30 and TRBJ2-1; D not resolved. CDR1 and CDR2 (germline): GTSNPN, SVGIG (reference sequence). CDR3 size: 16 residues. V lost 1 base to trimming and J lost 3 bases, with 16 bases between them. The CDR3: CAWSAAGFIIYNEQFF. The CDR3 DNA sequence: TGTGCCTGGAGTGCAGCCGGGTTCATTATCTACAATGAGCAGTTCTTC.

This chain links TRBV7-2 with TRBJ2-1, with 7 bases fitting TRBD2. The CDR3 totals 16 residues. Germline loops: CDR1 SGHTA, CDR2 FQGNSA. Trimming removed 5 bases from V and 1 base from J; junction bases left unmatched: 8. CDR3 nucleotide sequence: TGTGCCAGCAGCAACAGAGGGGAGGGGTCCTACAATGAGCAGTTCTTC. It yields the protein CASSNRGEGSYNEQFF.

V and J are TRBV7-9 and TRBJ2-1; 10 positions agree with TRBD1. CDR1 SEHNR and CDR2 FQNEAQ come from the germline V gene (reference sequence). Germline trimming cut 5 bases from V and 7 bases from J; bases unmatched to any gene: 11. The CDR3 runs to 16 residues. In nucleotides, the CDR3 is TGTGCCAGCAGCCTGTCCGGGACAGGGGAGGGGAATGAGCAGTTCTTC. This sequence encodes CASSLSGTGEGNEQFF.

The chain links TRBV30 to TRBJ1-2; 11 bases fit TRBD1. This CDR3 has 13 residues. The V gene end was trimmed by 4 bases and the J gene end by 4 bases; junction bases not matched to a gene: 2. Per the germline V gene, CDR1 is GTSNPN and CDR2 is SVGIG (reference sequence). CDR3 amino acids: CAWTGQGGYGYTF. CDR3 bases: TGTGCCTGGACGGGACAGGGGGGCTATGGCTACACCTTC.

The chain couples TRBV6-5 to TRBJ1-2, with D perhaps TRBD1 (6 bases). This CDR3 has 13 residues. Germline CDR1 and CDR2: MNHEY and SVGAGI. CDR3: CAAGAGTYYGYTF. CDR3 nucleotides: TGTGCAGCGGGGGCAGGAACCTATTATGGCTACACCTTC.

This rearrangement joins TRBV4-1 to TRBJ1-6; D gene ambiguous. Looked up from germline, CDR1 is MGHRA and CDR2 is YSYEKL. CDR3 length equals 12 residues. The V gene lost 4 bases and the J gene lost 5 bases, with 3 bases spanning the gap. The CDR3 protein is CASSPNNSPLHF. CDR3 sequence (DNA): TGCGCCAGCAGCCCCAATAATTCACCCCTCCACTTT.

This clone was seen more than once but under ten times. The CDR3 protein is CASSITSQPQHF. The DNA for the CDR3 is TGTGCCAGTAGTATTACAAGTCAGCCCCAGCATTTT. This chain joins TRBV19 and TRBJ1-5; D is undetermined. V lost 3 bases and J lost 6, with 6 bases in between. This CDR3 comprises 12 residues. The V gene's germline CDR1 is LNHDA and CDR2 SQIVND (reference sequence).

This chain joins TRBV9 and TRBJ2-1, with 10 bases fitting TRBD1. V was clipped by 0 bases and J by 8 bases; unmatched bases: 17. From germline, CDR1 is SGDLS and CDR2 YYNGEE. The CDR3 has 19 amino acids. The CDR3: CASSVGRGVRGTGDDEQFF. The CDR3 DNA reads as TGTGCCAGCAGCGTAGGAAGAGGGGTGAGGGGGACAGGGGACGATGAGCAGTTCTTC. The full variable domain, its missing parts supplied by reference TRBV9 and TRBJ2-1, is DSGVTQTPKHLITATGQRVTLRCSPRSGDLSVYWYQQSLDQGLQFLIQYYNGEERAKGNILERFSAQQFPDLHSELNLSSLELGDSALYFCASSVGRGVRGTGDDEQFFGPGTRLTVL.

The CDR3 bases are TGTGCCAGCAGTTTTAGGGGGGGGAACACTGAAGCTTTCTTT. This translates into CASSFRGGNTEAFF. The J gene is TRBJ1-1, the V gene TRBV27, with D possibly matching TRBD1 (6 bases). The germline V and J ends were trimmed by 3 bases and 1 base, with 9 bases remaining between them. The CDR3 has 14 amino acids. Germline V gene sequence: CDR1 MNHEY, CDR2 SMNVEV (reference sequence).

V usage is TRBV6-5 and J usage is TRBJ2-1; TRBD2 might be the D (7 bases). This CDR3 comprises 15 residues. The germline CDR1 and CDR2 sequences are MNHEY and SVGAGI. V was shortened by 2 bases and J by 9 bases, with 17 bases between the two germline ends. CDR3 loop: CASSYGGSGGGEQFF. The DNA for the CDR3 is TGTGCCAGCAGTTACGGAGGTTCGGGGGGCGGTGAGCAGTTCTTC.

The chain uses TRBV4-1 and TRBJ2-2; the match to TRBD2 covers 15 bases. The V gene's germline CDR1 is MGHRA and CDR2 YSYEKL. There are 21 residues in the CDR3. With 6 bases clipped from V and 3 bases from J, the junction kept 17 bases outside the gene matches. The DNA for the CDR3 is TGCGCCAGCAGATCACAACTACCGGGGACTAGCGGGAGGTCCTACACCGGGGAGCTGTTTTTT. This sequence encodes CASRSQLPGTSGRSYTGELFF.

This chain links TRBV10-1 with TRBJ2-7, with TRBD1 identical over 8 bases. V gave up 0 bases and J gave up 3 bases; unmatched junction bases: 4. This CDR3 comprises 15 residues. Per the germline V gene, CDR1 is WNHNN and CDR2 is SYGVQD (reference sequence). Here the CDR3 reads CASSESGTGIYEQYF. The DNA of the CDR3 is TGCGCCAGCAGTGAGTCTGGGACAGGTATCTACGAGCAGTACTTC.

The genes are TRBV19 and TRBJ2-5, with TRBD1 identical over 9 bases. The CDR3 length is 14 residues. V lost 5 bases, J lost 4 bases, and 5 bases stayed unmatched. CDR1 is LNHDA, CDR2 SQIVND, per germline (reference sequence). In DNA, the CDR3 is TGTGCCAGTAGTGCGACAGGGGGGGCAGAGACCCAGTACTTC. Its translation: CASSATGGAETQYF. Full variable domain (missing parts from reference TRBV19 and TRBJ2-5): DGGITQSPKYLFRKEGQNVTLSCEQNLNHDAMYWYRQDPGQGLRLIYYSQIVNDFQKGDIAEGYSVSREKKESFPLTVTSAQKNPTAFYLCASSATGGAETQYFGPGTRLLVL.

There are a few counts of this clone. The gene calls are TRBV5-4 and TRBJ1-2, with 9 bases matching TRBD1. V trimming: 4 bases; J trimming: 7 bases; junction bases outside the gene matches: 5. CDR1 and CDR2 (germline): SGHNT, YYREEE (reference sequence). The CDR3 spans 13 residues. The CDR3, as DNA: TGTGCCAGCAGCGAAGACAGGGGGAGTGGCTACACCTTC. Translated, it gives CASSEDRGSGYTF.

CDR3 sequence reads: CASSARPEQGYEQFF. In nucleotides, the CDR3 is TGTGCCAGCAGCGCCCGGCCGGAACAGGGGTATGAGCAGTTCTTC. The chain has TRBV5-7 and TRBJ2-1; 7 nucleotides agree with TRBD1. TRBV5-7 is filed as an ORF, its function uncertain. V lost 4 bases and J lost 8; bases outside the gene matches: 12. The CDR3 loop spans 15 amino acids.

This clone was picked up one time. The chain uses TRBV11-1 and TRBJ1-2; 10 bases agree with TRBD1. This CDR3 spans 14 amino acids. Unmatched junction bases numbered 2, after V lost 5 bases and J lost 2 bases. Germline CDR1 SGHAT, CDR2 FQDESV (reference sequence). The CDR3 bases are TGTGCCAGCAGCGCGGGACAGGGGAACTATGGCTACACCTTC. It yields the protein CASSAGQGNYGYTF.

As concerns this clone: Other nucleotide sequences from this sample produce the same CDR3. The J gene is TRBJ2-5, the V gene TRBV7-2; D is undetermined. Trimming took 2 bases from V and 2 from J, leaving 6 bases between them. Germline-derived CDR1 and CDR2 are SGHTA and FQGNSA. The CDR3 consists of 13 residues. CDR3 residues: CASSLNSQETQYF. CDR3 in DNA: TGTGCCAGCAGCTTAAACTCTCAAGAGACCCAGTACTTC.

This clone was observed a handful of times. Other DNA sequences in the same sample also yield this CDR3. The chain uses TRBV15 and TRBJ2-1, with D unclear. V lost 0 bases to trimming and J lost 8 bases, with 5 bases between them. The germline CDR1 and CDR2 sequences are LNHNV and YYDKDF (reference sequence). The CDR3 has 12 amino acids. The DNA for the CDR3 is TGTGCCACCAGCAGAGATGAGGATGAGCAGTTCTTC. Protein: CATSRDEDEQFF. Full variable domain (remainder filled in from reference TRBV15 and TRBJ2-1): DAMVIQNPRYQVTQFGKPVTLSCSQTLNHNVMYWYQQKSSQAPKLLFHYYDKDFNNEADTPDNFQSRRPNTSFCFLDIRSPGLGDTAMYLCATSRDEDEQFFGPGTRLTVL.

This chain joins TRBV7-6 and TRBJ2-1, with a weak D call TRBD2 (5 bases). The V gene lost 3 bases and the J gene lost 5 bases, with 11 bases spanning the gap. Germline V lookup: CDR1 SGHVS, CDR2 FNYEAQ. This CDR3 contains 14 residues. The CDR3 region has the DNA TGTGCCAGCAGCTTGGCAGCGGAGGACAATGAGCAGTTCTTC. Encoded protein: CASSLAAEDNEQFF. Drawing the rest from reference TRBV7-6 and TRBJ2-1, the complete variable domain is GAGVSQSPRYKVTKRGQDVALRCDPISGHVSLYWYRQALGQGPEFLTYFNYEAQQDKSGLPNDRFSAERPEGSISTLTIQRTEQRDSAMYRCASSLAAEDNEQFFGPGTRLTVL.

V usage is TRBV18 and J usage is TRBJ2-3; 7 bases line up with TRBD2. CDR1 is KGHSH and CDR2 is LQKENI in the germline V gene. This CDR3 is 15 amino acids long. With 3 bases clipped from V and 2 bases from J, the junction kept 5 bases outside the gene matches. As DNA, the CDR3 is TGTGCCAGCTCACCTGAGCGGGATCTCACAGATACGCAGTATTTT. Encoded protein: CASSPERDLTDTQYF.

V is TRBV29-1 and J is TRBJ2-2; a possible D gene is TRBD2 (6 bases). V gave up 4 bases and J gave up 1 base, with 10 bases separating them. Germline CDR1 and CDR2: SQVTM and ANQGSEA. This CDR3 has 14 amino acids. This chain's CDR3 is CSVGAGRNTGELFF. As DNA, the CDR3 is TGCAGCGTTGGGGCCGGGAGGAACACCGGGGAGCTGTTTTTT.

The V and J genes are TRBV6-1 and TRBJ2-7; the match to TRBD1 covers 12 bases. Germline values: CDR1 MNHNS, CDR2 SASEGT. Germline trimming cut 4 bases from V and 3 bases from J; bases unmatched to any gene: 16. This CDR3 region has 19 residues. The CDR3 region has the DNA TGTGCCAGCAGTGTTGACCGGGACAGGGGGCCCCCGGTGAGCTACGAGCAGTACTTC. The encoded protein is CASSVDRDRGPPVSYEQYF.

The chain uses TRBV27 and TRBJ2-5, with D tentatively TRBD2 (6 bases). CDR1 and CDR2 from the germline V gene are MNHEY and SMNVEV (reference sequence). V dropped 2 bases and J dropped 2 bases, with 9 bases sitting between them. This CDR3 is 14 amino acids long. The CDR3: CASSLIGSQETQYF. The CDR3 nucleotides are TGTGCCAGCAGTTTAATCGGGAGTCAAGAGACCCAGTACTTC.

In its sample, this clone was seen once. V and J are TRBV6-5 and TRBJ1-5; 7 bases match TRBD1. This CDR3 is built from 14 residues. Trimming removed 6 bases from V and 4 bases from J; junction bases left unmatched: 6. Germline V gives CDR1 MNHEY, CDR2 SVGAGI. The CDR3 reads CASRKGQRNQPQHF. Here the CDR3 DNA reads TGTGCCAGCAGAAAGGGACAGCGGAATCAGCCCCAGCATTTT.

This clone has a handful of counts. The chain couples TRBV18 to TRBJ2-5; 7 bases are a match to TRBD2. J lost 5 bases, V lost 1 base, and 10 bases had no gene match. The CDR3 consists of 16 residues. CDR1 is KGHSH, CDR2 LQKENI, per germline. CDR3 protein: CASSPRSAGVPETQYF. CDR3 nucleotides: TGTGCCAGCTCACCACGGTCGGCGGGAGTTCCGGAGACCCAGTACTTC.